This T cell receptor beta chain was documented in a study of lymphopenia after photon versus proton radiotherapy. The CDR3 runs 14 residues. Germline V gives CDR1 LNHDA, CDR2 SQIVND (reference sequence). V shed 5 bases and J 9 bases; nucleotides not matched to a gene: 6. This clone was observed once. The antigen is unknown. The repertoire was sequenced with immunoSEQ multiplex PCR; TCRdb's copy has only in-frame clones and lacks some. The sample has a few thousand clones, 88% seen once; the top ten hold around 17%. Whole-study findings and limits: Post-nadir TCR diversity decline inversely tracked overall survival among those who died. Under photons, naive T cells and diversity fell while effector/memory populations rose. After the lymphocyte nadir, photon-treated repertoires showed oligoclonal expansion, especially of CD8+ Temra cells. Survival link was tested only in deceased patients; proton benefit remains a possibility.

This chain joins TRBV19 and TRBJ2-1, with 11 positions matching TRBD2. This sequence was found in a man younger than 45 with gastric cancer. The sample here was peripheral blood, taken from a patient treated with photon-based radiotherapy. The CDR3: CASSLAGGPGEQFF. The CDR3 DNA follows: TGTGCCAGTAGTTTAGCGGGGGGGCCGGGTGAGCAGTTCTTC.